This T cell receptor (beta chain) was sequenced for a study of Graves' ophthalmopathy and Graves' hyperthyroidism. Broader study findings: The model reached about 66% sensitivity and around 72% specificity for predicting ophthalmopathy progression. Blood also contained most of the expanded thyroid clonotypes above 0.001 frequency. Ophthalmopathy versus stable hyperthyroidism: 13-signature model gave about 87% sensitivity, 75% to 83% specificity.

With regard to this clonotype: Antigen unknown.

This CDR3 comprises 14 residues. Germline values: CDR1 SGHNT, CDR2 YYREEE (reference sequence). The V end was cut by 3 bases, the J end by 5 bases, with 11 bases between. Hyperthyroidism cases were recent diagnoses of under 2 months' duration in people aged 18 to 65. Transcripts of RNA were the source for amplifying TCR beta CDR3 regions. Scientists carried out first-round RT-PCR using HTBI primers and then a second-round multiplex PCR. TCRdb independently ran MiXCR on the multiplex PCR reads; one entry per CDR3 protein. The sample lists over a million distinct CDR3 sequences, approximately 35% seen once, with roughly 11% in the top ten.

This sequence was found in an adult man with Graves' hyperthyroidism. The V gene is TRBV5-4, the J gene TRBJ2-2; possibly TRBD1 for D (5 bases). The sequenced sample was peripheral blood or thyroid tissue (not recorded which). DNA of the CDR3: TGTGCCAGCAGCTCAGGGATAATAACCGGGGAGCTGTTTTTT. Residues: CASSSGIITGELFF.